The 2 T cell receptor beta chains below were found in one sample sequenced in a study of read filtering for tumor transcriptome and immune sequencing. This library used around 0.4 ug RNA and molecular barcoded adaptors spanning alpha/delta and beta/gamma chains. A single record per CDR3 protein comes from TCRdb applying MiXCR to the reads. This repertoire shows some 50,000 distinct CDR3 sequences, less than 20% found once; its top ten account for approximately 38%. Sequenced input: a population of CD138-negative cells sorted from bone marrow. Receptor source: a donor aged 40 or older with multiple myeloma.

This clonotype showed up many times. V and J are TRBV3-1 and TRBJ2-2; TRBD2 matches at 11 bases. Germline trimming cut 4 bases from V and 5 bases from J; bases unmatched to any gene: 3. Looked up from germline, CDR1 is LGHDT and CDR2 is YNNKEL (reference sequence). This CDR3 region has 15 residues. The CDR3 nucleotides are TGTGCCAGCAGCCTAGCGGGAGGGGGAACCGGGGAGCTGTTTTTT. Its protein is CASSLAGGGTGELFF.

This clonotype was seen at least ten times. J is TRBJ2-1 and V is TRBV6-2 or TRBV6-3, with TRBD2 matching 8 bases. The CDR3 is 15 amino acids. V was clipped by 10 bases and J by 8 bases; unmatched bases: 16. CDR1 and CDR2 from the germline V gene are MNHEY and SVGEGT. In nucleotides, the CDR3 is TGTGCCACCGAACGACGCCGGGAGGGCATCTATGAGCAGTTCTTC. It translates to CATERRREGIYEQFF.